This TCR beta chain is from a study of T cell clonotyping in hematopoietic cell transplantation. Study-wide results and limits: Higher Inverse Simpson Index values in graft donor and pretransplant recipient predicted broader posttransplant TCR diversity. At the given depth, recipient repertoires were over 95% de novo clonotypes. After transplant, recipient diversity fell while pathologically expanded clonotypes grew through day 180. CD4 and CD8 repertoire contributions could not be separated without sorting.

Comment on this clone: Antigen unknown.

TCRdb's copy holds only in-frame clones and misses some; the assay was immunoSEQ multiplex PCR. Among some 3,000 clones, approximately 91% were seen once, and the ten largest hold roughly 9%. CDR1 is MDHEN, CDR2 SYDVKM, per germline. The length of the CDR3 is 14 residues. Trimming took 6 bases from V and 3 from J; bases not matched to a gene: 6. This sequence originates from a male patient between 55 and 70 years old who had an allogeneic stem cell transplant from a related donor, so the T cells may come from the graft donor. Some clones in this sample may be carry-over from other donors' samples. The chain carries TRBV28 and TRBJ2-7; TRBD1 agrees at 9 bases. The material was PBMCs, obtained at the time of graft-versus-host disease after allogeneic stem cell transplant. The CDR3, as DNA: TGTGCCAGCAGGCTCCCGGGACAGGGCTACGAGCAGTACTTC. This encodes CASRLPGQGYEQYF.